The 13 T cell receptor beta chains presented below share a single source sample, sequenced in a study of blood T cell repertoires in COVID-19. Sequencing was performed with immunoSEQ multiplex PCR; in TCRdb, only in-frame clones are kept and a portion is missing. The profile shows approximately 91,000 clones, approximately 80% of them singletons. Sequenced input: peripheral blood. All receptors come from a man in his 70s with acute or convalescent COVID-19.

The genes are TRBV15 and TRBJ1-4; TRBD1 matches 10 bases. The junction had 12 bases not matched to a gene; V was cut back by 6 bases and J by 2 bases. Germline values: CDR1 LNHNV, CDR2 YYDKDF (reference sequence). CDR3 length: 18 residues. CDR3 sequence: CATRRPGQGISTNEKLFF. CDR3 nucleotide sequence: TGTGCCACCAGGAGACCGGGACAGGGGATTAGTACTAATGAAAAACTGTTTTTT.

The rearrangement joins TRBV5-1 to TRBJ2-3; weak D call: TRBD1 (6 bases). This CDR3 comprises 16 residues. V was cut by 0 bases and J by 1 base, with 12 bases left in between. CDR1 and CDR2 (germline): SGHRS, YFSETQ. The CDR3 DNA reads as TGCGCCAGCAGCTTGGCAAGACAGGACCGCACAGATACGCAGTATTTT. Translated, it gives CASSLARQDRTDTQYF.

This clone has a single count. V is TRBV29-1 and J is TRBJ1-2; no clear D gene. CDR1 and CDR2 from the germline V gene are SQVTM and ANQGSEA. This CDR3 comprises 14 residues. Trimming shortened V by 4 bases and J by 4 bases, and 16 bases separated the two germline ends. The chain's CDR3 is CSVVTEKGSYGYTF. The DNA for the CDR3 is TGCAGCGTTGTTACCGAAAAAGGGAGCTATGGCTACACCTTC. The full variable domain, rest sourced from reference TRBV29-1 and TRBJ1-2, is SAVISQKPSRDICQRGTSLTIQCQVDSQVTMMFWYRQQPGQSLTLIATANQGSEATYESGFVIDKFPISRPNLTFSTLTVSNMSPEDSSIYLCSVVTEKGSYGYTFGSGTRLTVV.

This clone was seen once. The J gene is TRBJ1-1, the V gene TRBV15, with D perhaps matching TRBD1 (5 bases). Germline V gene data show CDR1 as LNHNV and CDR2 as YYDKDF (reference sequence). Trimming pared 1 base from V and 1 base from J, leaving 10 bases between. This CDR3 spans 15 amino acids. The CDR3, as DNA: TGTGCCACCAGCAGAGTCAGGGTGGGGAACACTGAAGCTTTCTTT. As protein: CATSRVRVGNTEAFF.

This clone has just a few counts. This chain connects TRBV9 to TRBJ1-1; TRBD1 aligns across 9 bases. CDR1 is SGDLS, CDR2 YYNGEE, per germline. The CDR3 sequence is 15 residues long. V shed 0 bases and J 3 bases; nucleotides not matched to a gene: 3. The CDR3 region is CASSVAGTGYTEAFF. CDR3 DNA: TGTGCCAGCAGCGTAGCCGGGACAGGGTACACTGAAGCTTTCTTT.

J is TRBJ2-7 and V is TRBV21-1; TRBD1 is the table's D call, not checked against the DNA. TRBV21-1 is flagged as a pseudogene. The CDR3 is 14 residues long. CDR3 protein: CASSKVGAFYEQYV. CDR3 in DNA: TGTGCCAGCAGCAAAGTAGGGGCTTTTTACGAGCAGTACGTC.

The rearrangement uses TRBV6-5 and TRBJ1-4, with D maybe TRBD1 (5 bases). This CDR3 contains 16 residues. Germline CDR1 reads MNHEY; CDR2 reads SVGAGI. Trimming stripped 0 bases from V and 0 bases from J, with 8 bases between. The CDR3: CASSYSGGTTNEKLFF. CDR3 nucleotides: TGTGCCAGCAGTTACTCCGGGGGAACAACTAATGAAAAACTGTTTTTT.

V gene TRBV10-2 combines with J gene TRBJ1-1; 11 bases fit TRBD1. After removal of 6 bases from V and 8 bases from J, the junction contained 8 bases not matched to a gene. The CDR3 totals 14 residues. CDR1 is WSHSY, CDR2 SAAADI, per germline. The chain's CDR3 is CASRGGQGAFEAFF. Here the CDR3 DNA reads TGCGCCAGCAGGGGAGGACAGGGGGCGTTCGAAGCTTTCTTT.

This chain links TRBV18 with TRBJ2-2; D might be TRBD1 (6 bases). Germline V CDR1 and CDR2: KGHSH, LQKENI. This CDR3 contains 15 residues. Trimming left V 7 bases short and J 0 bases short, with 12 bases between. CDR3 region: CASLTGQSNTGELFF. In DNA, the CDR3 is TGTGCCAGCTTAACCGGACAGTCGAACACCGGGGAGCTGTTTTTT.

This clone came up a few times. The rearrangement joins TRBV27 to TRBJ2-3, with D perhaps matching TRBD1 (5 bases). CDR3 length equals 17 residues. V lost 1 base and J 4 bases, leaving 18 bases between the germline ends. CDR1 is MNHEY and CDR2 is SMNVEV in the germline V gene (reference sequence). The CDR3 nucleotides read TGTGCCAGCAGTTTATTAAGGCAGGGTTTAACTTCAGATACGCAGTATTTT. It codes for CASSLLRQGLTSDTQYF.

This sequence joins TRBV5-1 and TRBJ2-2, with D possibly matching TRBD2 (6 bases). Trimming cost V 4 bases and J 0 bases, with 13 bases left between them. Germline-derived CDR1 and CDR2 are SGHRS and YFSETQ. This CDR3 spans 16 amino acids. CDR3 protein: CASSGGLIANTGELFF. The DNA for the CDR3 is TGCGCCAGCAGCGGGGGACTTATCGCGAACACCGGGGAGCTGTTTTTT.

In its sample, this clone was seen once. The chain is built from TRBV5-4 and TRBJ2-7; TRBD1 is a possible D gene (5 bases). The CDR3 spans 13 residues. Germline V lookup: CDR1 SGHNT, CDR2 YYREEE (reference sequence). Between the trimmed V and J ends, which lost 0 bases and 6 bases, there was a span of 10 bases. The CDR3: CASSLVQGSEQYV. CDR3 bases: TGTGCCAGCAGCTTGGTTCAGGGTTCCGAGCAGTACGTC.

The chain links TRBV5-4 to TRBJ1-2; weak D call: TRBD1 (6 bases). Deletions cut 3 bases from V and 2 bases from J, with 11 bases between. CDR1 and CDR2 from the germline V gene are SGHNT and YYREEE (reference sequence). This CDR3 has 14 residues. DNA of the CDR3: TGTGCCAGCAGCTGGCAGGGGTCCAACTATGGCTACACCTTC. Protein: CASSWQGSNYGYTF.